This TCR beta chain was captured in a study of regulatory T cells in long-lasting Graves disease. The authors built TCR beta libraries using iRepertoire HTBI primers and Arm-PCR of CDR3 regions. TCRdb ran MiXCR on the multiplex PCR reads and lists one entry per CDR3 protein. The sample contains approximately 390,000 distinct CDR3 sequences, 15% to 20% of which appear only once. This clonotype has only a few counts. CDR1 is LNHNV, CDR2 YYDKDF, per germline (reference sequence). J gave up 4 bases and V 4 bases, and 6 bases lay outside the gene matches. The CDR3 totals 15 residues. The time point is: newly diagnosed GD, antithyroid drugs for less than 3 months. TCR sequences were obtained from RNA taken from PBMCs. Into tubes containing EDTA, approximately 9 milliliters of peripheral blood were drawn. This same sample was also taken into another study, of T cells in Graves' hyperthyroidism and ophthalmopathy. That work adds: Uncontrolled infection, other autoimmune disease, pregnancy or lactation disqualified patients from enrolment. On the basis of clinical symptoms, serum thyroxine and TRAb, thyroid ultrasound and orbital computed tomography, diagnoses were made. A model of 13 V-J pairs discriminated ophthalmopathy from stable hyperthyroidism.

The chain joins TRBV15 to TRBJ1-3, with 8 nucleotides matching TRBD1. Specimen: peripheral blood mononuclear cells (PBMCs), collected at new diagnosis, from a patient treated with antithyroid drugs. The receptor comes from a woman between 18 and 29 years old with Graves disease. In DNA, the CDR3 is TGTGCCACCAGCAAGGCAGGGGGCGCGGGAAACACCATATATTTT. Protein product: CATSKAGGAGNTIYF.